The entry below gives a single T cell receptor (beta chain) sequence along with its context. Antigen specificity is unknown. These data belong to a study of T cells expressing NK-cell markers. Study outcomes and limitations: For a handful of donors, these clonotypes were likewise the leading ones in the CD3+CD56-NKG2C+ fraction. Unclear, still, was the HCMV specificity of the expanded NKG2C+ T cell clones.

For each CDR3 protein, TCRdb gives one entry from its re-call of the 5' RACE reads, without DNA. The table lists more than 250,000 distinct CDR3 sequences. The receptor's source is a man younger than 35 in good health. Sample: blood T cells: a sorted CD56 or NKG2C T cell subset, CD4+ or CD8+ T cells, or bulk PBMC T cells (not recorded which).

The CDR3 here is CASSLSVTGPGELFF. The rearrangement links TRBV5-1 to TRBJ2-2; absent DNA, TCRdb's TRBD1 call cannot be checked. Germline lookup yields CDR1 SGHRS and CDR2 YFSETQ. This CDR3 spans 15 amino acids.